This T cell receptor beta chain was recovered during a study of OX40 agonist ivuxolimab in advanced cancers. On this clone itself: What it binds is unknown.

Autoimmune disease history or systemic immunosuppression disqualified patients. Study-level points and caveats: At 0.1 to 3.0 mg/kg, CD4+ and CD8+ blood T cells expanded clonally by week 6.

After removal of 2 bases from V and 0 bases from J, the junction contained 5 bases not matched to a gene. CDR1 is SGHKS, CDR2 YYEKEE, per germline (reference sequence). This CDR3 has 15 residues. The method was immunoSEQ multiplex PCR; TCRdb's version includes in-frame clones alone and lacks a portion of them. The table shows about 56,000 clones, with 82% occurring only once. This chain connects TRBV5-5 to TRBJ2-7; 7 bases fit TRBD1. The sequencing here drew on CD4+ or CD8+ T cells sorted from blood, taken in a trial of the OX40 agonist ivuxolimab. The sequence derives from an adult with an advanced solid tumor such as melanoma, head and neck, liver or kidney cancer. The CDR3 is CASSLAQGLSYEQYF. The CDR3 DNA sequence: TGTGCCAGCAGCTTAGCACAGGGGCTCTCCTACGAGCAGTACTTC. Full variable domain (missing parts from reference TRBV5-5 and TRBJ2-7): DAGVTQSPTHLIKTRGQQVTLRCSPISGHKSVSWYQQVLGQGPQFIFQYYEKEERGRGNFPDRFSARQFPNYSSELNVNALLLGDSALYLCASSLAQGLSYEQYFGPGTRLTVT.